The 20 T cell receptor beta chains in this list originate from one sample, sequenced in a study of blood T cell repertoires in COVID-19 (dated by TCRdb to 2019 to 2021). The library came from the immunoSEQ multiplex PCR assay. In its TCRdb copy, this immuneACCESS table keeps in-frame sequences only and misses some clones. Where compared with another copy, unresolved V genes explain less than half of these, and the others have no known cause. For this sample there are 300,000 to 400,000 clones; around 87% appear just once. The top ten constitute approximately 7.8% of the sample. The sample comprised peripheral blood. These receptors were taken from a woman aged 45-65 years who had recovered from COVID-19.

The gene calls are TRBV5-1 and TRBJ1-1; the D is unclear. The length of the CDR3 is 15 residues. CDR1 SGHRS and CDR2 YFSETQ come from the germline V gene. Trimming took off 1 base at V and 5 bases at J, with 15 bases between the two ends. The CDR3 is CASSLFWGSGTEAFF. In DNA, the CDR3 is TGCGCCAGCAGCTTGTTTTGGGGTTCGGGAACTGAAGCTTTCTTT.

The gene calls are TRBV18 and TRBJ1-5; no clear D gene. V was cut by 2 bases and J by 2 bases, with 13 bases left in between. The CDR3 loop spans 16 amino acids. In germline, CDR1 is KGHSH, CDR2 LQKENI. The CDR3 bases are TGTGCCAGCTCACCAGGGAGCCCCACGGGCAATCAGCCCCAGCATTTT. This codes for CASSPGSPTGNQPQHF.

The rearrangement joins TRBV3-1 (or the pseudogene TRBV3-2) to TRBJ2-7; D is possibly TRBD2 (5 bases). The CDR3 contains 15 residues. CDR1 and CDR2 (germline): LGHDT, YNNKEL (reference sequence). The V gene lost 3 bases and the J gene lost 7 bases, with 19 bases spanning the gap. The CDR3: CASSQELVEGGEQYF. The CDR3, as DNA: TGTGCCAGCAGCCAGGAGTTAGTTGAGGGTGGTGAGCAGTACTTC.

This clone was seen a handful of times. This chain uses TRBV12-3 or TRBV12-4 with TRBJ1-1; unclear D gene. Trimming cost V 6 bases and J 3 bases, with 11 bases left between them. This CDR3 has 13 residues. CDR3 loop: CASRPTSDTEAFF. The CDR3 region has the DNA TGTGCCAGCAGGCCGACTTCGGACACTGAAGCTTTCTTT.

The chain links TRBV9 to TRBJ2-2, with a tentative D call TRBD1 (5 bases). The CDR3 has 17 amino acids. The V and J ends lost 1 base and 3 bases respectively, with 16 bases between them. The germline V gene encodes CDR1 SGDLS and CDR2 YYNGEE. CDR3 region: CASSVRWAGLDTGELFF. In nucleotides, the CDR3 is TGTGCCAGCAGCGTAAGATGGGCAGGGTTAGACACCGGGGAGCTGTTTTTT.

This clone was observed at least ten times. This chain links TRBV7-2 with TRBJ1-4; 7 positions agree with TRBD1. The CDR3 runs to 16 residues. CDR1 is SGHTA, CDR2 FQGNSA, per germline. J was trimmed by 4 bases and V by 5 bases; bases with no gene match: 10. In nucleotides, the CDR3 is TGTGCCAGCAGCCTCAACGTCGGACAGGTTAATGAAAAACTGTTTTTT. Translation gives CASSLNVGQVNEKLFF. Filled out from reference TRBV7-2 and TRBJ1-4, the complete variable domain reads GAGVSQSPSNKVTEKGKDVELRCDPISGHTALYWYRQSLGQGLEFLIYFQGNSAPDKSGLPSDRFSAERTGGSVSTLTIQRTQQEDSAVYLCASSLNVGQVNEKLFFGSGTQLSVL.

This sequence joins TRBV28 and TRBJ2-7; D gene unclear. Trimming took 6 bases from V and 3 from J, leaving 12 bases between them. The length of the CDR3 is 13 residues. Germline CDR1 is MDHEN and CDR2 is SYDVKM. CDR3 DNA sequence: TGTGCCAGCAGACAACACGCCGTCTACGAGCAGTACTTC. Its translation is CASRQHAVYEQYF. Filled out from reference TRBV28 and TRBJ2-7, the complete variable domain reads DVKVTQSSRYLVKRTGEKVFLECVQDMDHENMFWYRQDPGLGLRLIYFSYDVKMKEKGDIPEGYSVSREKKERFSLILESASTNQTSMYLCASRQHAVYEQYFGPGTRLTVT.

The chain uses TRBV19 and TRBJ2-7, with 14 bases aligning to TRBD2. After removal of 4 bases from V and 5 bases from J, the junction contained 7 bases not matched to a gene. Germline V gene sequence: CDR1 LNHDA, CDR2 SQIVND (reference sequence). The CDR3 sequence is 16 residues long. The CDR3 loop reads CASSRTSGRPYNEQYF. The CDR3 nucleotides read TGTGCCAGTAGTAGGACTAGCGGGAGGCCTTATAACGAGCAGTACTTC.

The chain recombines TRBV28 with TRBJ1-6; D unresolved. The CDR3 has 13 amino acids. Germline V CDR1 and CDR2: MDHEN, SYDVKM. V was shortened by 3 bases and J by 5 bases, with 5 bases between the two germline ends. CDR3 amino acids: CASSFPNNSPLHF. CDR3 in DNA: TGTGCCAGCAGTTTCCCAAATAATTCACCCCTCCACTTT.

The chain recombines TRBV3-1 (or the pseudogene TRBV3-2) with TRBJ2-3, with TRBD2 identical over 7 bases. Trimming took 4 bases from V and 0 from J; bases not matched to a gene: 4. Germline values: CDR1 LGHDT, CDR2 YNNKEL (reference sequence). The CDR3 has 15 residues. The CDR3 here is CASSPFSGSTDTQYF. DNA for the CDR3: TGTGCCAGCAGCCCGTTTAGCGGGAGCACAGATACGCAGTATTTT.

The CDR3, as DNA: TGTGCCAGTAGTATAGATCTCCAACGGGAGACCCAGTACTTC. It specifies CASSIDLQRETQYF. This rearrangement joins TRBV19 to TRBJ2-5; D gene unclear. Trimming left V 0 bases short and J 5 bases short, with 10 bases between. The CDR3 runs 14 residues. Looked up from germline, CDR1 is LNHDA and CDR2 is SQIVND (reference sequence). The whole variable domain, remainder taken from reference TRBV19 and TRBJ2-5, is DGGITQSPKYLFRKEGQNVTLSCEQNLNHDAMYWYRQDPGQGLRLIYYSQIVNDFQKGDIAEGYSVSREKKESFPLTVTSAQKNPTAFYLCASSIDLQRETQYFGPGTRLLVL.

This clone was counted only a few times. The chain employs TRBV28 and TRBJ1-4, with 8 bases matching TRBD1. Germline loops: CDR1 MDHEN, CDR2 SYDVKM. J gave up 8 bases and V 6 bases, and 8 bases lay outside the gene matches. The CDR3 is 14 residues long. CDR3 nucleotides: TGTGCCAGCAGCAGGTCAGGGGGCGAGGAAAAACTGTTTTTT. Translation gives CASSRSGGEEKLFF.

CDR3 region: CASSVYNEQFF. Written as DNA, the CDR3 is TGTGCCAGCAGCGTATACAATGAGCAGTTCTTC. The chain is built from TRBV7-2 and TRBJ2-1; D is unresolved. The CDR3 extends over 11 amino acids. The V end lost 5 bases, the J end lost 4 bases, and 3 bases lay between the germline ends. From germline, CDR1 is SGHTA and CDR2 FQGNSA.

The V and J genes are TRBV2 and TRBJ1-2; D remains unclear. Trimming cost V 2 bases and J 7 bases, with 17 bases left between them. The CDR3 loop spans 15 amino acids. Germline CDR1 is SNHLY and CDR2 is FYNNEI. The CDR3, as DNA: TGTGCCAGCAGTGAATTTGGTCAGATATTAGCTGGCTACACCTTC. As protein: CASSEFGQILAGYTF.

The V and J genes are TRBV25-1 and TRBJ2-7, with TRBD2 matching over 10 bases. CDR1 MGHDK and CDR2 SYGVNS come from the germline V gene. After removal of 6 bases from V and 1 base from J, the junction contained 3 bases not matched to a gene. The CDR3 is 14 residues long. The CDR3 DNA is TGTGCCAGCAGCTGGACTAGCGGTTCCTACGAGCAGTACTTC. This translates into CASSWTSGSYEQYF.

The J gene is TRBJ1-1, the V gene TRBV6-5, with D possibly TRBD1 on 6 matching bases. Trimming stripped 4 bases from V and 5 bases from J, with 17 bases between. Germline V gene sequence: CDR1 MNHEY, CDR2 SVGAGI. This CDR3 has 15 amino acids. The CDR3 DNA sequence: TGTGCCAGCAGTTTTTCGACAGGCGGCGAGACTGAAGCTTTCTTT. Translation gives CASSFSTGGETEAFF.

The chain is built from TRBV19 and TRBJ2-5; 8 positions agree with TRBD1. In germline, CDR1 is LNHDA, CDR2 SQIVND (reference sequence). V was clipped by 3 bases and J by 5 bases; unmatched bases: 5. This CDR3 is built from 14 residues. In nucleotides, the CDR3 is TGTGCCAGTAGTATGACAGGGGCCGGGGAGACCCAGTACTTC. This codes for CASSMTGAGETQYF.

The CDR3 loop reads CASSLAGASTDTQYF. The CDR3 DNA follows: TGCGCCAGCAGCTTGGCCGGAGCTAGCACAGATACGCAGTATTTT. The rearrangement joins TRBV5-1 to TRBJ2-3; no definite D call. CDR3 length: 15 residues. Trimming cost V 0 bases and J 0 bases, with 8 bases left between them. Germline V gene lookup returns CDR1 SGHRS and CDR2 YFSETQ. Full variable domain (rest looked up from reference TRBV5-1 and TRBJ2-3): KAGVTQTPRYLIKTRGQQVTLSCSPISGHRSVSWYQQTPGQGLQFLFEYFSETQRNKGNFPGRFSGRQFSNSRSEMNVSTLELGDSALYLCASSLAGASTDTQYFGPGTRLTVL.

This clone was observed a few times. The chain joins TRBV27 to TRBJ1-6; 8 bases align to TRBD1. Germline V gene sequence: CDR1 MNHEY, CDR2 SMNVEV (reference sequence). The junction had 6 bases not matched to a gene; V was cut back by 5 bases and J by 9 bases. The CDR3 covers 14 residues. CDR3 protein: CASSGQGGRSPLHF. The CDR3, as DNA: TGTGCCAGCAGTGGACAGGGCGGGCGTTCACCCCTCCACTTT.

A single count supports this clone. The V and J genes are TRBV4-1 and TRBJ2-7; 10 bases match TRBD2. This CDR3 contains 14 residues. Germline V lookup: CDR1 MGHRA, CDR2 YSYEKL. With 2 bases clipped from V and 6 bases from J, the junction kept 4 bases outside the gene matches. CDR3 residues: CASSQSGRAGEQYF. For the CDR3, the DNA is TGCGCCAGCAGCCAAAGCGGGAGGGCCGGCGAGCAGTACTTC.